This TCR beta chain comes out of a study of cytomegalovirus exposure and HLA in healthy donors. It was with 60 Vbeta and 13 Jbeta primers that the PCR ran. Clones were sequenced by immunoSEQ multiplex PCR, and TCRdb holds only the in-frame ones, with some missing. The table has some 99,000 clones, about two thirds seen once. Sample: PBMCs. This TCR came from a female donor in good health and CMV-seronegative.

The CDR3 sequence is CASSRGNENEKLFF. CDR3 bases: TGTGCCAGCAGCCGCGGGAACGAGAATGAAAAACTGTTTTTT. The rearrangement joins TRBV7-9 to TRBJ1-4; D unresolved. CDR3 length: 14 amino acids. V was clipped by 5 bases and J by 5 bases, with 12 bases between them. Germline-derived CDR1 and CDR2 are SEHNR and FQNEAQ (reference sequence).